Shown below are 13 T cell receptor beta chains from a single sample sequenced in a study of blood T cell repertoires in COVID-19. Produced via immunoSEQ multiplex PCR; TCRdb's table is partial and in-frame only. The sample yields 200,000 to 300,000 clones, 70% to 85% seen once. Sequenced: peripheral blood. All receptors come from a woman of 80 years or more with acute or convalescent COVID-19.

V and J are TRBV2 and TRBJ1-6, with D possibly being TRBD1 (5 bases). There are 15 residues in the CDR3. Trimming stripped 3 bases from V and 10 bases from J, with 16 bases between. CDR1 and CDR2 (germline): SNHLY, FYNNEI. CDR3 region: CASSEEGLDASPLHF. The CDR3 DNA is TGTGCCAGCAGTGAGGAGGGGTTAGACGCGTCACCCCTCCACTTT.

This chain connects TRBV10-1 to TRBJ2-7, with TRBD1 as a possible D gene (5 bases). Germline V lookup: CDR1 WNHNN, CDR2 SYGVQD (reference sequence). The CDR3 loop spans 15 amino acids. The germline V and J ends were trimmed by 8 bases and 4 bases, with 21 bases remaining between them. CDR3 in DNA: TGCGCCAGCCTAAAAGGGGCCCACCTCCTTTACGAGCAGTACTTC. Translating it yields CASLKGAHLLYEQYF.

The genes are TRBV3-1 (or the pseudogene TRBV3-2) and TRBJ2-2; D ambiguous. Between the trimmed V and J ends, which lost 3 bases and 3 bases, there was a span of 8 bases. CDR1 LGHDT and CDR2 YNNKEL come from the germline V gene (reference sequence). This CDR3 has 14 amino acids. The CDR3 reads CASSQPSYTGELFF. CDR3 bases: TGTGCCAGCAGCCAGCCTAGTTACACCGGGGAGCTGTTTTTT.

The chain joins TRBV28 to TRBJ1-6, with TRBD1 identical over 9 bases. The trim removed 10 bases at V and 7 bases at J, leaving 11 bases unmatched. The CDR3 covers 15 residues. Germline lookup yields CDR1 MDHEN and CDR2 SYDVKM. The CDR3 bases are TGTGCCATCCCCGGACAGGGGCCAGGAAATTCACCCCTCCACTTT. It translates to CAIPGQGPGNSPLHF.

The genes are TRBV27 and TRBJ1-4, with 8 bases fitting TRBD1. The ends lost 1 base at V and 5 bases at J; junction bases unmatched: 3. CDR3 length equals 15 residues. The V gene's germline CDR1 is MNHEY and CDR2 SMNVEV (reference sequence). The CDR3 here is CASSLFGQGNEKLFF. The CDR3 nucleotides read TGTGCCAGCAGTTTATTCGGACAGGGAAATGAAAAACTGTTTTTT.

This chain connects TRBV14 to TRBJ2-7, with 9 bases fitting TRBD1. V was clipped by 4 bases and J by 3 bases; unmatched bases: 7. Per the germline V gene, CDR1 is SGHDN and CDR2 is FVKESK. This CDR3 is built from 15 residues. The CDR3 spells CASSLSTGGYYEQYF. CDR3 sequence (DNA): TGTGCCAGCAGCCTCTCGACAGGGGGGTACTACGAGCAGTACTTC.

In its sample, this clone was seen a few times. The rearrangement links TRBV28 to TRBJ1-5, with 7 bases lining up with TRBD1. V lost 5 bases to trimming and J lost 6 bases; unmatched junction nucleotides: 10. Germline assignment: CDR1 MDHEN and CDR2 SYDVKM. The CDR3 runs to 15 residues. The CDR3 loop reads CASSGTEEGGQPQHF. The CDR3 nucleotides read TGTGCCAGCAGTGGGACAGAGGAAGGGGGTCAGCCCCAGCATTTT. The entire variable domain, with the rest obtained from reference TRBV28 and TRBJ1-5, is as follows: DVKVTQSSRYLVKRTGEKVFLECVQDMDHENMFWYRQDPGLGLRLIYFSYDVKMKEKGDIPEGYSVSREKKERFSLILESASTNQTSMYLCASSGTEEGGQPQHFGDGTRLSIL.

The sample holds many counts of this clone. The chain is built from TRBV10-3 and TRBJ1-4; 8 bases map to TRBD1. The germline V gene encodes CDR1 ENHRY and CDR2 SYGVKD. CDR3 size: 14 residues. Trimming removed 6 bases from V and 8 bases from J; junction bases left unmatched: 8. The CDR3 spells CAIRKDRVEEKLFF. Written as DNA, the CDR3 is TGTGCCATCAGGAAGGACAGGGTGGAGGAAAAACTGTTTTTT.

In nucleotides, the CDR3 is TGTGCCAGCAGTTTGAGACCCGCAGGGTCCGGCGGGGAGCTGTTTTTT. Amino acid sequence: CASSLRPAGSGGELFF. The V gene is TRBV6-2 or TRBV6-3, the J gene TRBJ2-2, with D possibly TRBD1 on 5 matching bases. The CDR3 is 16 amino acids. Germline values: CDR1 MNHEY, CDR2 SVGEGT. Trimming took 4 bases from V and 7 from J, leaving 19 bases between them.

The V and J genes are TRBV10-2 and TRBJ2-5, with 7 bases identical to TRBD1. This CDR3 is built from 17 residues. Germline V lookup: CDR1 WSHSY, CDR2 SAAADI. With V trimmed by 1 base and J by 5 bases, 13 bases remained unmatched. This CDR3 reads CASSELGGQVNGETQYF. CDR3 nucleotide sequence: TGCGCCAGCAGTGAGTTGGGTGGACAGGTCAACGGGGAGACCCAGTACTTC.

The J gene is TRBJ1-6, the V gene TRBV11-2, with a tentative D call TRBD1 (6 bases). Trimming shortened V by 3 bases and J by 0 bases, and 9 bases separated the two germline ends. This CDR3 is built from 16 residues. Germline V gene sequence: CDR1 SGHAT, CDR2 FQNNGV. The CDR3 reads CASSFTGSSYNSPLHF. The CDR3 DNA reads as TGTGCCAGCAGCTTTACAGGGAGCTCCTATAATTCACCCCTCCACTTT.

The chain employs TRBV4-1 and TRBJ1-6; 8 bases fit TRBD1. Germline V gene sequence: CDR1 MGHRA, CDR2 YSYEKL. The CDR3 has 15 amino acids. V lost 3 bases, J lost 5 bases, and 3 bases stayed unmatched. The CDR3 coding sequence is TGCGCCAGCAGCCAGGGGGACAGGCATAATTCACCCCTCCACTTT. This codes for CASSQGDRHNSPLHF.

This clone was counted once. Other DNA sequences in this specimen translate into the identical CDR3. V gene TRBV6-5 combines with J gene TRBJ1-1; D might be TRBD1 (6 bases). The V and J ends lost 7 bases and 0 bases respectively, with 9 bases between them. This CDR3 is built from 13 residues. Germline V gene data show CDR1 as MNHEY and CDR2 as SVGAGI. Here the CDR3 reads CASTRQVNTEAFF. CDR3 DNA: TGTGCCAGCACGAGACAGGTGAACACTGAAGCTTTCTTT.